The T cell receptor (beta chain) described here comes from a study of PD-1 blockade in classical Hodgkin lymphoma. Trimming took 3 bases from V and 3 from J; bases not matched to a gene: 9. The CDR3 contains 16 residues. The germline V gene encodes CDR1 KGHSH and CDR2 LQKENI. Every patient relapsed after autologous stem cell transplantation, and brentuximab vedotin exposure varied. TCRdb's table, derived via immunoSEQ multiplex PCR, lists solely in-frame clones and lacks some. The sample yields 20,000 to 25,000 clones, around 77% seen once. Concerning this clone itself: Antigen unknown.

The study's findings and limits: Whoever responded completely had baseline diversity much like that seen in newly diagnosed patients.

This material consisted of peripheral blood mononuclear cells (PBMCs), taken before the second cycle of nivolumab. J is TRBJ1-2 and V is TRBV18, with 8 positions matching TRBD1. The sequence was obtained from a human donor with classical Hodgkin lymphoma. For the CDR3, the DNA is TGTGCCAGCTCACCGACAGGGGAGGGTGGCTACTATGGCTACACCTTC. Amino acids: CASSPTGEGGYYGYTF.